Here is one T cell receptor (beta chain) with its context. This entry belongs to a study of CD8 T cells in Susac syndrome. CD8+ and CD4+ T cells from blood underwent TCR beta sequencing, which was carried out in a high-throughput format. The study used healthy donors as controls matched for age and sex. It was negative isolation that provided the CD8+ and CD4+ T cells, whereas TEMRA cells were enriched by FACS. CDR3 length: 14 residues. CDR1 and CDR2 (germline): SQVTM, ANQGSEA. J lost 3 bases, V lost 4 bases, and 5 bases had no gene match. Reverse transcription used about 0.45 to 1 ug RNA and random hexamers. Each CDR3 protein is one row after TCRdb ran MiXCR on the immunoSEQ multiplex PCR reads. Among 150,000 to 200,000 distinct CDR3 sequences listed, about 92% were seen once.

The sample was CD4+ T cells from PBMCs. The TCR comes from a human donor in good health. This chain uses TRBV29-1 with TRBJ2-4; 8 nucleotides agree with TRBD1. The CDR3, as DNA: TGCAGCGTTGGGACAGGGATTGGCAAAAACATTCAGTACTTC. It translates to CSVGTGIGKNIQYF.